This T cell receptor beta chain emerged from a study of tumor-infiltrating lymphocytes in primary liver carcinoma. About the research overall: Lesions, classed as T1-T3 N0M0, spanned about 4 to 11 cm across. Study conclusions and caveats: Left bulk and unsorted, the samples did not allow CD4+ and CD8+ repertoires to be compared. Against blood, tumors held a significantly higher top-250-clone fraction (p = 0.039). Lesser overlap characterized tumor-adjacent and tumor-blood pairs relative to tumor region pairs.

Constant-region priming of approximately 500 ng total RNA yielded TCR beta cDNA. Modified slightly, ARM-PCR produced TCR beta libraries over three nested multiplex PCR rounds. In TCRdb, the multiplex PCR reads were re-called with MiXCR into one record per CDR3 protein. Altogether approximately 320,000 distinct CDR3 sequences are present, around three fifths being singletons, with the ten largest covering about 17%. Remarks on this clonotype: Its specificity is unknown.

For blood RNA, unsorted whole blood served as the source, and germline DNA was extracted too. Source material: peripheral blood. The origin of this receptor is a woman aged 30 to 39 with primary liver carcinoma and hepatitis B virus infection.

The DNA for the CDR3 is TGTGCCAGCAGCTTGGACGACAGGGTAAACTACGAGCAGTACTTC. Protein product: CASSLDDRVNYEQYF. The chain uses TRBV5-4 and TRBJ2-7, with 7 bases fitting TRBD1. V dropped 0 bases and J dropped 3; count of bases not matched to a gene: 6. Germline CDR1 and CDR2: SGHNT and YYREEE (reference sequence). The CDR3 loop spans 15 amino acids. Looking up the rest from reference TRBV5-4 and TRBJ2-7 gives the full variable domain: ETGVTQSPTHLIKTRGQQVTLRCSSQSGHNTVSWYQQALGQGPQFIFQYYREEENGRGNFPPRFSGLQFPNYSSELNVNALELDDSALYLCASSLDDRVNYEQYFGPGTRLTVT.